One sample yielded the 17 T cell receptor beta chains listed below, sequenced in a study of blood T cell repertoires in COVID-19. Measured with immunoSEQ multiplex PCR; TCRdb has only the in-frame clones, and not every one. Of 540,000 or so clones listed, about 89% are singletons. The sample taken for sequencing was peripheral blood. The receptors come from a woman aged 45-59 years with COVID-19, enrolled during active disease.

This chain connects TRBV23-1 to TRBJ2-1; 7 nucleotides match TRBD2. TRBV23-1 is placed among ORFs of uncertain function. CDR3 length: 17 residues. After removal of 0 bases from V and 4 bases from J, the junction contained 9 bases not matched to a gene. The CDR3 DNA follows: TGCGCCAGCAGTCAATCGCTCCGAGGGACTAATTACAATGAGCAGTTCTTC. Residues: CASSQSLRGTNYNEQFF.

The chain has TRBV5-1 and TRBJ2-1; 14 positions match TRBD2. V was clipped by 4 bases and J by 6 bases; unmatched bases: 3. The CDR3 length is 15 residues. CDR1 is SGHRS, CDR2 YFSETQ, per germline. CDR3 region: CASSGGLAGGNEQFF. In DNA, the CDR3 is TGCGCCAGCAGCGGTGGACTAGCGGGGGGCAATGAGCAGTTCTTC.

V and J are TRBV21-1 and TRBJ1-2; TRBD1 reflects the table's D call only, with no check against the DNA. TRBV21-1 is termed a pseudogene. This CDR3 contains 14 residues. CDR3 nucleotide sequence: TGTGCCAGCAGCAAAGGTGTCCAGGGCGGTGGCTACACCTTC. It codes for CASSKGVQGGGYTF.

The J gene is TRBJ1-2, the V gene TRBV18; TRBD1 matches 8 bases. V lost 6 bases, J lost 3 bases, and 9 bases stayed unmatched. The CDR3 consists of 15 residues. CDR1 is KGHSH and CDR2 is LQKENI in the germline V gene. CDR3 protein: CASSPGAGGDYGYTF. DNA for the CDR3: TGTGCCAGCTCCCCGGGGGCAGGGGGCGACTATGGCTACACCTTC. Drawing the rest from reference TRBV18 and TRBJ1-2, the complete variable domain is NAGVMQNPRHLVRRRGQEARLRCSPMKGHSHVYWYRQLPEEGLKFMVYLQKENIIDESGMPKERFSAEFPKEGPSILRIQQVVRGDSAAYFCASSPGAGGDYGYTFGSGTRLTVV.

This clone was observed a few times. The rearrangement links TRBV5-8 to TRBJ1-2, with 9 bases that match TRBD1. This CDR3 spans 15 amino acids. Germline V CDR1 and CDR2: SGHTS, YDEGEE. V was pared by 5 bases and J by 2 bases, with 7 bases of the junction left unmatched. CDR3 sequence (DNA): TGTGCCAGCAGTTATACCGGGACAGGGAACTATGGCTACACCTTC. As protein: CASSYTGTGNYGYTF.

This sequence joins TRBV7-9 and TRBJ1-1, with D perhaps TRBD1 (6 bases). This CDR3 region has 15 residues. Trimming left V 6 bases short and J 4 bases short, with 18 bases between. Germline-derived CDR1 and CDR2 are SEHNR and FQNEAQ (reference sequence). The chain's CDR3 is CASSYTQGPGTEAFF. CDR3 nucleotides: TGTGCCAGCAGTTATACACAGGGACCCGGCACTGAAGCTTTCTTT. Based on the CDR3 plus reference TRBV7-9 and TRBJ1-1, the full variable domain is DTGVSQNPRHKITKRGQNVTFRCDPISEHNRLYWYRQTLGQGPEFLTYFQNEAQLEKSRLLSDRFSAERPKGSFSTLEIQRTEQGDSAMYLCASSYTQGPGTEAFFGQGTRLTVV.

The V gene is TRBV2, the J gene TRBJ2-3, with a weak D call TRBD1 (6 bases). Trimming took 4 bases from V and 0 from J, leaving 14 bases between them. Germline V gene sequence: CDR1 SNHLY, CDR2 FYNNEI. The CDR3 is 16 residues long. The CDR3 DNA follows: TGTGCCAGCAGTGGGAGTCAGGGGCATAGCACAGATACGCAGTATTTT. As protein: CASSGSQGHSTDTQYF.

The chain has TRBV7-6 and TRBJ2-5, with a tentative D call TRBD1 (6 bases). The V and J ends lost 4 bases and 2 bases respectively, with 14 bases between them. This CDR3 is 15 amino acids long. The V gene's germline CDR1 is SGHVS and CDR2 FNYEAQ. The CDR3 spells CASSWAGAPQETQYF. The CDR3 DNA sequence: TGTGCCAGCAGCTGGGCAGGGGCTCCTCAAGAGACCCAGTACTTC. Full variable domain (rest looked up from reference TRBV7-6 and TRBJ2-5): GAGVSQSPRYKVTKRGQDVALRCDPISGHVSLYWYRQALGQGPEFLTYFNYEAQQDKSGLPNDRFSAERPEGSISTLTIQRTEQRDSAMYRCASSWAGAPQETQYFGPGTRLLVL.

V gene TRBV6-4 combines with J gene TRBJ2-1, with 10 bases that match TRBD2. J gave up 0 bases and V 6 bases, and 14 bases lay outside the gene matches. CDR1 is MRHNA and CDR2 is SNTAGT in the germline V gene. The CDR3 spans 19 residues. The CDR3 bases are TGTGCCAGCAGAGCTCTCGCGACTAGCGGGTCGAGCTCCTACAATGAGCAGTTCTTC. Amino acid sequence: CASRALATSGSSSYNEQFF.

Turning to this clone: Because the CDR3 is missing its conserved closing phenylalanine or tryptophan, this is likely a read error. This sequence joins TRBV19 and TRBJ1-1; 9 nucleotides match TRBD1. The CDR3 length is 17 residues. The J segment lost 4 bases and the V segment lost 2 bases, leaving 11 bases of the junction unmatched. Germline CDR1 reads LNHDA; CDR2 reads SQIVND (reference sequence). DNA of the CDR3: TGTGCCAGTAGTATACTCGGAACAGGGGGCGGTGGCACTGAAGCTTTCCTT. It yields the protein CASSILGTGGGGTEAFL.

Written as DNA, the CDR3 is TGTGCCAGCAGCTGGGGCCAGGGGGGCCCCGGCTACACCTTC. It is translated as CASSWGQGGPGYTF. The chain couples TRBV13 to TRBJ1-2; 7 bases are a match to TRBD1. V lost 4 bases and J lost 8; bases outside the gene matches: 10. CDR1 and CDR2 (germline): PRHDT, FYEKMQ (reference sequence). There are 14 residues in the CDR3.

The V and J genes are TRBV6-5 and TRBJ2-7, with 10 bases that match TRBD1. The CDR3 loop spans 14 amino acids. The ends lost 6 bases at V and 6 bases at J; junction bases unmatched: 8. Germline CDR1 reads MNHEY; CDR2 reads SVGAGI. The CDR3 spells CASRRTGGSLEQYF. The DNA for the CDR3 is TGTGCCAGCAGAAGGACAGGGGGTTCGCTCGAGCAGTACTTC.

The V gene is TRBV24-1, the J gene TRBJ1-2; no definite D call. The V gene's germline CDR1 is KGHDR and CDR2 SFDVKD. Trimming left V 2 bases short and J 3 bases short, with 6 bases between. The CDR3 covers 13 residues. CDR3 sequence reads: CATSDWSDYGYTF. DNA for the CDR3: TGTGCCACCAGTGATTGGTCAGACTATGGCTACACCTTC.

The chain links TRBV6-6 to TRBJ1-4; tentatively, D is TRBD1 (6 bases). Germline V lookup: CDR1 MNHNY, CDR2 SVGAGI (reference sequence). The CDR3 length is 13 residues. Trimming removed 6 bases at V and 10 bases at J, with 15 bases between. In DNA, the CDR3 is TGTGCCAGCAGGCCGGGACAATTGGGAAAACTGTTTTTT. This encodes CASRPGQLGKLFF.

This CDR3 reads CATSREAGGASYNEQFF. CDR3 coding DNA: TGTGCCACCAGCAGAGAGGCGGGGGGCGCTTCCTACAATGAGCAGTTCTTC. The V and J genes are TRBV15 and TRBJ2-1, with 8 bases that match TRBD2. Germline V gives CDR1 LNHNV, CDR2 YYDKDF (reference sequence). The CDR3 contains 17 residues. The V segment lost 0 bases and the J segment 1 base; nucleotides outside the gene matches: 5.

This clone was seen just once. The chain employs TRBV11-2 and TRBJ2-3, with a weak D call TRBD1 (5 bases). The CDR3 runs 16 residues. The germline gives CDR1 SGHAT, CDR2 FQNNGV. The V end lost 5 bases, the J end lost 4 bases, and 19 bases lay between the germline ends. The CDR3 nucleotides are TGTGCCAGCAGCACCAGAGCAGGGATGGGCCCAGATACGCAGTATTTT. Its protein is CASSTRAGMGPDTQYF.

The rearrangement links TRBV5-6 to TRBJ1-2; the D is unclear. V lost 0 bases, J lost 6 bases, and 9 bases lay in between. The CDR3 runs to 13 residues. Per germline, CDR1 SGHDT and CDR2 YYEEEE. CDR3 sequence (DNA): TGTGCCAGCAGCTTGGAAGGGAGGGATGGCTACACCTTC. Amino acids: CASSLEGRDGYTF.